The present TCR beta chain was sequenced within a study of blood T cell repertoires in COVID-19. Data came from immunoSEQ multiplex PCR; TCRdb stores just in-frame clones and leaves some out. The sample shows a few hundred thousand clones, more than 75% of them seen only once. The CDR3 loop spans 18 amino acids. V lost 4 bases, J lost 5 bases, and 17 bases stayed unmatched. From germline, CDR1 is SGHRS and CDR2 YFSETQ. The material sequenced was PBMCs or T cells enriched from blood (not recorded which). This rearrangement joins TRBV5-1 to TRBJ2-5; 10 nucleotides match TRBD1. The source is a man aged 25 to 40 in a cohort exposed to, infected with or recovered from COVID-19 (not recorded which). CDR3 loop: CASSREGTGEPGGETQYF. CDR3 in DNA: TGCGCCAGCAGCCGCGAGGGGACAGGGGAGCCTGGAGGGGAGACCCAGTACTTC.